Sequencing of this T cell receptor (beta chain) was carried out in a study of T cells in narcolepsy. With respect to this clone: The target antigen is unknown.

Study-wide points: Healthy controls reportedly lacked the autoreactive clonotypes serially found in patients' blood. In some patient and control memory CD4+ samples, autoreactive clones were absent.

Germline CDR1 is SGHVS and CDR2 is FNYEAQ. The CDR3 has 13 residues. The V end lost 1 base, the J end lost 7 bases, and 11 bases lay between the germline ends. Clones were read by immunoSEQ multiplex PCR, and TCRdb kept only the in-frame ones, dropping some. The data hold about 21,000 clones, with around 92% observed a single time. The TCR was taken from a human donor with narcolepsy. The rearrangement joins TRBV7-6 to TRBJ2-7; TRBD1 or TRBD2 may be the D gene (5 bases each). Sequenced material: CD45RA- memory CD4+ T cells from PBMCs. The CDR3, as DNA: TGTGCCAGCAGCTTAGGTCCGGGGCAGGAGCAGTACTTC. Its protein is CASSLGPGQEQYF. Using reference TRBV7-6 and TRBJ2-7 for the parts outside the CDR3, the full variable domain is GAGVSQSPRYKVTKRGQDVALRCDPISGHVSLYWYRQALGQGPEFLTYFNYEAQQDKSGLPNDRFSAERPEGSISTLTIQRTEQRDSAMYRCASSLGPGQEQYFGPGTRLTVT.